This is a list of T cell receptor beta chains from one sample in a study of blood T cells in healthy people across ages. TCRdb redid the calling of the 5' RACE reads with MiXCR, one entry per CDR3 protein. The table records more than 800,000 distinct CDR3 sequences, 35% to 55% of them present only once. Sequences were obtained from blood. These receptors all stem from a woman aged 60-70 years in good health. Both conserved end residues are part of each CDR3. The order of the fields is CDR3 protein, V gene.

CASSPYARTSGSFWAGELFF TRBV13
CSVEDSTGSEWYNEQFF TRBV29-1
CASSPRSNYGYTF TRBV6-5
CASSQEVDVYNEQFF TRBV4-2
CASSSGLAGGLNLGSEQYF TRBV28
CASSLSQVITYEQYF TRBV5-6
CASSLVGTSGGQETQYF TRBV5-1
CSAREPPGTQYF TRBV20-1
CSMGLAGARSSYNEQFF TRBV29-1
CASSYMGTGFNSPLHF TRBV6-5
CSVLAGDEQYF TRBV29-1
CASSPMGAGVAETQYF TRBV12-3/TRBV12-4
CASSYSGQPSNQPQHF TRBV6-2/TRBV6-3
CASSLSPGDSAKEQYF TRBV27
CASSARTWYNSPLHF TRBV25-1
CATNKERGPYEQYF TRBV15
CSAPGTTSYNEQFF TRBV20-1
CSARSPLANEQFF TRBV20-1
CASSLDGGRAGETQYF TRBV7-2
CAGSHPGGEDYTF TRBV4-2
CASSLVRPDYEQFF TRBV7-9
CSVGTSGTSYNEQFF TRBV29-1
CATSDTNRYEQYF TRBV24-1
CSAVSPGPYEQYF TRBV20-1